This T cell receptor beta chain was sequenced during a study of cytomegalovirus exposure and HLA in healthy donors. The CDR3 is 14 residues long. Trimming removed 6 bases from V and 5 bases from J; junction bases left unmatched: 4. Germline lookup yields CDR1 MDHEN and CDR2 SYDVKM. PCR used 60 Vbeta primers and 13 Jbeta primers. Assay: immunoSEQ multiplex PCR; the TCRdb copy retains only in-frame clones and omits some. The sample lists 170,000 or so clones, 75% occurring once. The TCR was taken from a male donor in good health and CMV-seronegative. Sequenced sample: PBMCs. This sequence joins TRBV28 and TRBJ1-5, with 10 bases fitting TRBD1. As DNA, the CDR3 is TGTGCCAGCAGCCCGGGACAGGGGCATCAGCCCCAGCATTTT. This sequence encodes CASSPGQGHQPQHF.